Included here is one T cell receptor (beta chain) sequence, with context. The data derive from a study of T cells in Graves' hyperthyroidism and ophthalmopathy. The investigators amplified TCR beta CDR3 regions from RNA transcripts. HTBI primers drove first-round RT-PCR of the TCR CDR3. One entry per CDR3 protein results from TCRdb running MiXCR on the multiplex PCR reads. This sample has about 520,000 distinct CDR3 sequences, with about 24% found just once. Patients affected by ophthalmopathy presented a Clinical Activity Score of at least 3, a NOSPECS grade of at least 4, and disease duration below 3 months. PBMCs came from 9 to 10 ml fresh peripheral blood. Between the trimmed V and J ends, which lost 0 bases and 10 bases, there was a span of 10 bases. The CDR3 spans 14 residues. Germline V CDR1 and CDR2: MNHEY, SMNVEV (reference sequence).

This chain joins TRBV27 and TRBJ1-6; D call uncertain. This receptor was obtained from a woman aged 30 to 39 with Graves' ophthalmopathy. Input material: blood. The CDR3: CASSLSGKGSPLHF. Written as DNA, the CDR3 is TGTGCCAGCAGTTTATCAGGGAAGGGATCACCCCTCCACTTT.